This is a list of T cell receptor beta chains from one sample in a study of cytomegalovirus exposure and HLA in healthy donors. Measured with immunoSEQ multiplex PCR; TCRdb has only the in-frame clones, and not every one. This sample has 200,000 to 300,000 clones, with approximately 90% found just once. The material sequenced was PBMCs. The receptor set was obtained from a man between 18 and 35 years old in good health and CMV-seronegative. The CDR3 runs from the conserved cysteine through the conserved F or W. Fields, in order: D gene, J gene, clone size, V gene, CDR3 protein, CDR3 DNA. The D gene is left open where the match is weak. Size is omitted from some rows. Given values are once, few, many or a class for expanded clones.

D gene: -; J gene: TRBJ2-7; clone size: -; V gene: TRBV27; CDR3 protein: CASSLTGGRDYEQYF; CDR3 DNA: TGTGCCAGCAGTTTAACCGGCGGCAGGGACTACGAGCAGTACTTC
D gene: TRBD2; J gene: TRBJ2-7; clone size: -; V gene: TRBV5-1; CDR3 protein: CASSTGLAGYEQYF; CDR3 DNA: TGCGCCAGCAGCACAGGACTAGCCGGATACGAGCAGTACTTC
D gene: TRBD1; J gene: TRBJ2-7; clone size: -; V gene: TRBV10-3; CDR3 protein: CASRDSYEQYF; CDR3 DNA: TGTGCCTCAAGGGACAGCTACGAGCAGTACTTC
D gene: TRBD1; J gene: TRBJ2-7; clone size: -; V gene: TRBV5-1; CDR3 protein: CASSSRPDRNSYEQYF; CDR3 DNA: TGCGCCAGCAGCTCCCGCCCGGACAGGAATTCCTACGAGCAGTACTTC
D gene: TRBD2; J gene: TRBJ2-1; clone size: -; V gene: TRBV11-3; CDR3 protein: CASSLASGSVLYNEQFF; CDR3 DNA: TGTGCCAGCAGCTTGGCTAGCGGGAGCGTGCTTTACAATGAGCAGTTCTTC
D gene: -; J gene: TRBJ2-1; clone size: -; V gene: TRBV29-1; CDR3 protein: CSVGDNSYNEQFF; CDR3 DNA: TGCAGCGTTGGCGACAACTCCTACAATGAGCAGTTCTTC
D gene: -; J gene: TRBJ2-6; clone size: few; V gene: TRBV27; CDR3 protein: CASRSGANVLTF; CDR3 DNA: TGTGCCAGCCGCTCTGGGGCCAACGTCCTGACTTTC
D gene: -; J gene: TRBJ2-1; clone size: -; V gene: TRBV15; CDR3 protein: CATSRPDRYNEQFF; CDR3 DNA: TGTGCCACCAGCAGACCCGACAGATACAATGAGCAGTTCTTC
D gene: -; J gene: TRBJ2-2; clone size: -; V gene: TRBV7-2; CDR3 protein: CASSLGASPGELFF; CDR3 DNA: TGTGCCAGCAGCTTAGGAGCTAGTCCCGGGGAGCTGTTTTTT
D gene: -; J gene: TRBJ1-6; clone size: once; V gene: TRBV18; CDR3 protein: CASSSFRSSDSPLHF; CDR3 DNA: TGTGCCAGCTCATCATTCAGGTCATCGGATTCACCCCTCCACTTT
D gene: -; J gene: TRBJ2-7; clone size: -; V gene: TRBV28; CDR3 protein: CASSRTDTYEQYF; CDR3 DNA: TGTGCCAGTTCCCGGACGGACACCTACGAGCAGTACTTC
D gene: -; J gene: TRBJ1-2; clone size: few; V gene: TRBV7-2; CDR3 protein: CASSLARTTYGYTF; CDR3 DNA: TGTGCCAGCAGCTTAGCGCGGACTACCTATGGCTACACCTTC
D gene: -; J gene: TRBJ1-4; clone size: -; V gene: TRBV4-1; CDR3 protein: CASSHPGTLNEKLFF; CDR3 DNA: TGCGCCAGCAGCCATCCCGGGACATTGAATGAAAAACTGTTTTTT
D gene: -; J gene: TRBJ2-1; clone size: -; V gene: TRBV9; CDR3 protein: CASSGDWDEQFF; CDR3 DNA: TGTGCCAGCAGCGGGGACTGGGATGAGCAGTTCTTC
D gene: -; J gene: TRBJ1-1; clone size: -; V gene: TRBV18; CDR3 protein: CASSPRADTEAFF; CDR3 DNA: TGTGCCAGCTCACCCAGGGCTGACACTGAAGCTTTCTTT
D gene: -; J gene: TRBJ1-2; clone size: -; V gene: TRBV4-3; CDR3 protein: CASSQEMTGLANGYTF; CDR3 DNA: TGCGCCAGCAGCCAAGAAATGACAGGCCTGGCTAATGGCTACACCTTC
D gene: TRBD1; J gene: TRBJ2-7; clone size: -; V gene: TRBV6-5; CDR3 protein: CASSSHGQGEYEQYF; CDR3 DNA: TGTGCCAGCAGTTCTCACGGACAGGGAGAGTACGAGCAGTACTTC
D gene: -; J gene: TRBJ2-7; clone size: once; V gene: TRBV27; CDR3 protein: CASSSIGGTSYEQYF; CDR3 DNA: TGTGCCAGCAGTTCCATCGGGGGGACATCCTACGAGCAGTACTTC
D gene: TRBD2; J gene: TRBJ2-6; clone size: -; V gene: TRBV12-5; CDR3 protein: CASGSLAGVFGANVLTF; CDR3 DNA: TGTGCTAGTGGTTCACTAGCGGGAGTGTTCGGGGCCAACGTCCTGACTTTC
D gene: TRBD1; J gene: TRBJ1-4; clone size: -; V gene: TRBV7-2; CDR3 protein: CASSPGQGFEKLFF; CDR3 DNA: TGTGCCAGCAGCCCGGGACAGGGGTTCGAAAAACTGTTTTTT
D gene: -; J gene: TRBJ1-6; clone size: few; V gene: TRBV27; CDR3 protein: CASSDMGSPLHF; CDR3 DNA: TGTGCCAGCTCGGACATGGGGTCACCCCTCCACTTT
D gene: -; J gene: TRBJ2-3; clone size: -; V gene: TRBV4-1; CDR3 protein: CASSQYPERGADTQYF; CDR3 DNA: TGCGCCAGCAGCCAGTACCCGGAAAGGGGCGCAGATACGCAGTATTTT
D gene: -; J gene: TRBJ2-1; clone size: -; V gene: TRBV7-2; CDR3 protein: CASTTSMVIAYEQFF; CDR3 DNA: TGTGCCAGCACCACGTCTATGGTAATAGCCTATGAGCAGTTCTTC
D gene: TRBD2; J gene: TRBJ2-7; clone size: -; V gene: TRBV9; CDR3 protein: CASSPLTSGYTYEQYF; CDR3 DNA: TGTGCCAGCAGCCCCCTGACTAGCGGGTATACCTACGAGCAGTACTTC
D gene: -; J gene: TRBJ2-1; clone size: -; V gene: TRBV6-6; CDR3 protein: CASTYIGGSSYNEQFF; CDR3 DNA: TGTGCCAGCACCTACATAGGCGGTAGCTCCTACAATGAGCAGTTCTTC
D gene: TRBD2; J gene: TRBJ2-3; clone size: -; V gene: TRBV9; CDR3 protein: CASSVVAGGDTQYF; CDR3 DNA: TGTGCCAGCAGCGTAGTAGCGGGAGGAGATACGCAGTATTTT
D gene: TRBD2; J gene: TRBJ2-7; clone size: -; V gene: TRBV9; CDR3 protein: CASSSAGGKTEQYF; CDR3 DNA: TGTGCCAGCAGCTCCGCCGGGGGGAAAACCGAGCAGTACTTC
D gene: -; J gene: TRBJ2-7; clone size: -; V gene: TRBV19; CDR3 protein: CASSIVSVGRKISEQYF; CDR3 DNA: TGTGCCAGTAGTATAGTTTCGGTGGGGAGGAAGATCTCCGAGCAGTACTTC
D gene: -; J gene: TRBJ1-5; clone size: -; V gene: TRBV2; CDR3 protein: CASSGDIELIQPQHF; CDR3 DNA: TGTGCCAGCAGTGGGGACATCGAACTTATTCAGCCCCAGCATTTT
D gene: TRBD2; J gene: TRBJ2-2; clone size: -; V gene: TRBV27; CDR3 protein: CASKDRGDLNTGELFF; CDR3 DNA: TGTGCCAGCAAGGACCGGGGGGATCTGAACACCGGGGAGCTGTTTTTT
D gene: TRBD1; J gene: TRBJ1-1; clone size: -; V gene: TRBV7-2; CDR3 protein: CASSLQGARTEAFF; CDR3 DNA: TGTGCCAGCAGCTTACAGGGGGCGAGGACTGAAGCTTTCTTT
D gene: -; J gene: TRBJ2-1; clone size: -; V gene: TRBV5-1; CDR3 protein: CASSPGESPYNEQFF; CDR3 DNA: TGCGCCAGCAGCCCGGGGGAGTCTCCCTACAATGAGCAGTTCTTC
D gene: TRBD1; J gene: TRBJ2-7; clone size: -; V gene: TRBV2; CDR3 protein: CASSRQGAGEQYF; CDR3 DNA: TGTGCCAGCAGTAGACAGGGGGCCGGCGAGCAGTACTTC
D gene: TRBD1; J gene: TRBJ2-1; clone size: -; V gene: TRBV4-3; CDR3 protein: CASSHSTGGNEQFF; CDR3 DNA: TGCGCCAGCAGCCACTCGACAGGGGGCAATGAGCAGTTCTTC
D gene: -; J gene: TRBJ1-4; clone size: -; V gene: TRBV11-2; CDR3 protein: CASSTGWGEKLFF; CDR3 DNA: TGTGCCAGCAGCACAGGATGGGGTGAAAAACTGTTTTTT
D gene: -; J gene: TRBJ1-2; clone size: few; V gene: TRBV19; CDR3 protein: CASSDQGQADYTF; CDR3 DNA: TGTGCCAGCAGCGACCAGGGGCAGGCGGACTACACCTTC
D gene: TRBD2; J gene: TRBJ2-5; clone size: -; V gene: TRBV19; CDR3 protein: CASVEREGRMETQYF; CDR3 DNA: TGTGCCAGTGTTGAGCGGGAGGGCCGGATGGAGACCCAGTACTTC
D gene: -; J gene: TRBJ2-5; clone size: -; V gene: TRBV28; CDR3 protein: CASSLTKETQYF; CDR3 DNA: TGTGCCAGCAGTTTAACTAAAGAGACCCAGTACTTC
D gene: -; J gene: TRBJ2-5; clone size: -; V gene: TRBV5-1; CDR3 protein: CASSLVPLKGQETQYF; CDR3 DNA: TGCGCCAGCAGCTTGGTCCCCCTAAAGGGGCAAGAGACCCAGTACTTC
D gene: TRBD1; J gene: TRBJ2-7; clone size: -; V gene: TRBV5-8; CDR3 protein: CACTDRGLTYEQYF; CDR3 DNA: TGTGCCTGCACCGACAGGGGACTTACCTACGAGCAGTACTTC